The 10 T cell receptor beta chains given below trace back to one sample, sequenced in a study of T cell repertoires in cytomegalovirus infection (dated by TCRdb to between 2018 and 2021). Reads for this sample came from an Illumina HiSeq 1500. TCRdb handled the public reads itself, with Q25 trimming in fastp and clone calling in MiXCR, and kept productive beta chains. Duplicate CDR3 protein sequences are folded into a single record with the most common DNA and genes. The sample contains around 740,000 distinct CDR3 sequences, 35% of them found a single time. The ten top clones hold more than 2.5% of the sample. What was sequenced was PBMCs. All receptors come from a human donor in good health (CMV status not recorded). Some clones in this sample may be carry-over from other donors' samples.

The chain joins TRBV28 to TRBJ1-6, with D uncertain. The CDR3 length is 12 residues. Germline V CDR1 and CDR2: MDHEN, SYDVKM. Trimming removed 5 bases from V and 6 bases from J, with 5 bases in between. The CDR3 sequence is CASSRINSPLHF. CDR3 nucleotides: TGTGCCAGCAGTCGAATTAATTCACCCCTCCACTTT.

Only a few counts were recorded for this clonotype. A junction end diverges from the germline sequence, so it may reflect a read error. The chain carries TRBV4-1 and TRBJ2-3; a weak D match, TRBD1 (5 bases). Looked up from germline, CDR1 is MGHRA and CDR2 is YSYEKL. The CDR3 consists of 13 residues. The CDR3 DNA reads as TGTGCCAGCAGCCAAGACAGAACAGATACGCAGTATTTT. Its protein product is CASSQDRTDTQYF.

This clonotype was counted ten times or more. For the CDR3, the DNA is TGTGCCAGCGAAGCAGGGGGCCTCACTGAAGCTTTCTTT. Amino acids: CASEAGGLTEAFF. V usage is TRBV7-2 and J usage is TRBJ1-1; 8 nucleotides align to TRBD1. The CDR3 extends over 13 amino acids. Germline V gene sequence: CDR1 SGHTA, CDR2 FQGNSA. After removal of 8 bases from V and 4 bases from J, the junction contained 6 bases not matched to a gene. Together with reference TRBV7-2 and TRBJ1-1, the CDR3 gives the full variable domain: GAGVSQSPSNKVTEKGKDVELRCDPISGHTALYWYRQSLGQGLEFLIYFQGNSAPDKSGLPSDRFSAERTGGSVSTLTIQRTQQEDSAVYLCASEAGGLTEAFFGQGTRLTVV.

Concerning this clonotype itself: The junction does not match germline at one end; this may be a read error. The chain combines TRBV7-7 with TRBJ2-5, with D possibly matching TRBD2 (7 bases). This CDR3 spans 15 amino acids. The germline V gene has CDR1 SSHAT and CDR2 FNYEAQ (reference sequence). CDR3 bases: TGTGCTAGCAGCATTGGACTAGGGGGGTTAGAGACCCAGTACTTC. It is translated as CASSIGLGGLETQYF.

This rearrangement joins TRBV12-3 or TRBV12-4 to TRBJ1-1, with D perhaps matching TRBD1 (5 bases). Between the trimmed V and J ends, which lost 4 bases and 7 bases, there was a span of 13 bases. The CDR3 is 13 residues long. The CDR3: CASSWGRNNEAFF. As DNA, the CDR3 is TGTGCCAGCAGTTGGGGACGGAATAATGAAGCTTTCTTT.

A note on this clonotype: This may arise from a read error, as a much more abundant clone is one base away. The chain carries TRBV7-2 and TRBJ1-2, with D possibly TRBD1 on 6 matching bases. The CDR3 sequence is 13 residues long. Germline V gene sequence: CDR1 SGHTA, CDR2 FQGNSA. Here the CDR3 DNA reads TGTGCCAGAAGCTCACCAGGGGTCTATGGCTACACCTTC. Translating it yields CARSSPGVYGYTF.

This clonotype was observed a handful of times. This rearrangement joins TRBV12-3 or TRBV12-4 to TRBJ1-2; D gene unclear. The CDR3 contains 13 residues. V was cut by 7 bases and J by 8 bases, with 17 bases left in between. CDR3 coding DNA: TGTGCCAGCACCCAGGACCTGCTTGGGGGCTACACCTTC. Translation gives CASTQDLLGGYTF.

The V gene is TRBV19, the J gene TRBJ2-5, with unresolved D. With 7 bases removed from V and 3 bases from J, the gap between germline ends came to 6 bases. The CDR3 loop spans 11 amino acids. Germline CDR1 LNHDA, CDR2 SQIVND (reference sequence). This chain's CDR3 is CASIFKETQYF. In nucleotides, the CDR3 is TGTGCCAGTATCTTTAAAGAGACCCAGTACTTC.

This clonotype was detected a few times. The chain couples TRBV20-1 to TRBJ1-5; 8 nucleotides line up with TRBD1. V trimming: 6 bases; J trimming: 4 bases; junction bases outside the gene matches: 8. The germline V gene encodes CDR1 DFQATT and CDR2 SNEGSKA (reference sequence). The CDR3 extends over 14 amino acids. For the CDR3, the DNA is TGCAGTGCCTGGGACAGGCCGGGTAATCAGCCCCAGCATTTT. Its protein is CSAWDRPGNQPQHF.

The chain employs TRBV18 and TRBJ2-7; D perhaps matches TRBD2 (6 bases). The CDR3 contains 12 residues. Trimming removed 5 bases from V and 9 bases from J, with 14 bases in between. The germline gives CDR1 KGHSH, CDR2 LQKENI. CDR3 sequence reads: CASSSQTRVQYF. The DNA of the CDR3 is TGTGCCAGCTCATCCCAGACTAGGGTGCAGTACTTC.